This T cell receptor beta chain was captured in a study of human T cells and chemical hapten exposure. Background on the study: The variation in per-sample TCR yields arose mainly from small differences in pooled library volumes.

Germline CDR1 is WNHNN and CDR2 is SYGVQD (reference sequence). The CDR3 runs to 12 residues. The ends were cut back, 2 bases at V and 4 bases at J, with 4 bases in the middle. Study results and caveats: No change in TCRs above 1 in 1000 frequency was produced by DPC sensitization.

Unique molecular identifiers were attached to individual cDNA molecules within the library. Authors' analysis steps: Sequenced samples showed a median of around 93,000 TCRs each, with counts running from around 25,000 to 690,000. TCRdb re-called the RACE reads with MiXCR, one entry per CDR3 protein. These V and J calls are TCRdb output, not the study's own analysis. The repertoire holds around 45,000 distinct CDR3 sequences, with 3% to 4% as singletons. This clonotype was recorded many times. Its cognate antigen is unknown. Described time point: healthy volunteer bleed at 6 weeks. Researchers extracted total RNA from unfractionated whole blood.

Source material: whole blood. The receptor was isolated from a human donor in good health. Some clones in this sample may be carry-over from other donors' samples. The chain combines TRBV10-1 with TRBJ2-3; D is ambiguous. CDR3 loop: CASSEGADTQYF. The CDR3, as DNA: TGCGCCAGCAGTGAGGGCGCAGATACGCAGTATTTT.